This TCR beta chain comes out of a study of response to subunit inactivated influenza vaccine. V shed 3 bases and J shed 7 bases, with 9 bases lying between them. The CDR3 spans 12 residues. CDR1 LGHNA and CDR2 YSLEER come from the germline V gene. General study points: Few new T cells, the authors suggested, are recruited by each seasonal influenza vaccination.

This clonotype occurred a few times. Its antigen is not known. TCRdb reprocessed the RT-PCR reads via MiXCR and lists one record per CDR3 protein. There are hundreds of thousands of distinct CDR3 sequences in the sample; 14% occur only once, and 6.5% to 8% lies in the top ten. The chain has TRBV4-3 and TRBJ2-5; D perhaps matches TRBD1 (6 bases). This receptor was identified in a man aged 45-65 years who received an inactivated influenza vaccine. The sequencing used PBMCs from blood, collected 14 days before vaccination. The CDR3 spells CASSQRGGTQYF. Here the CDR3 DNA reads TGCGCCAGCAGCCAGAGAGGGGGGACCCAGTACTTC.